This T cell receptor (beta chain) was obtained from a study of cytomegalovirus exposure and HLA in healthy donors. Study-wide results and caveats: Later analysis found that TCR beta chains associated with HLA were more clonally expanded than other, equally common chains.

About this clone: What it binds is not known.

Amplification used 60 Vbeta primers and 13 Jbeta primers. Sequenced by immunoSEQ multiplex PCR; TCRdb stores in-frame clones only, minus some. The sample has approximately 110,000 clones, 65% seen once. Germline CDR1 is SGHDT and CDR2 is YYEEEE. The V gene end was trimmed by 0 bases and the J gene end by 6 bases; junction bases not matched to a gene: 2. This CDR3 contains 15 residues. The V gene is TRBV5-6, the J gene TRBJ1-6; 8 bases line up with TRBD1. Sequencing was carried out using PBMCs. The clonotype comes from a man aged 30-40 years in good health and CMV-seropositive. The CDR3 sequence is CASSLGDRGNSPLHF. CDR3 bases: TGTGCCAGCAGCTTGGGAGACAGGGGTAATTCACCCCTCCACTTT.